This TCR beta chain was profiled in a study of blood T cell repertoires in COVID-19. CDR3 length: 14 residues. Trimming removed 3 bases from V and 1 base from J, with 9 bases in between. From germline, CDR1 is ENHRY and CDR2 SYGVKD. In Seattle, patients joined the study during active infection and were tracked longitudinally. Per the study methods: Amplification of reference gene primers provided the estimated nucleated cell counts. The protocol was immunoSEQ multiplex PCR, while the TCRdb copy is restricted to in-frame clones and leaves out a portion. The V and J calls and clone size are taken from that table; D and trimming were inferred from the DNA. Seen here are hundreds of thousands of clones, 75% to 90% observed once, and the top ten hold less than 9%.

The sample comprised peripheral blood. The V and J genes are TRBV10-3 and TRBJ1-1; TRBD1 might be the D (5 bases). The source of this sequence is a woman aged 55-69 years with COVID-19, enrolled during active disease. DNA for the CDR3: TGTGCCATCAGTGATGGGGGAGGGAACACTGAAGCTTTCTTT. Its protein product is CAISDGGGNTEAFF.